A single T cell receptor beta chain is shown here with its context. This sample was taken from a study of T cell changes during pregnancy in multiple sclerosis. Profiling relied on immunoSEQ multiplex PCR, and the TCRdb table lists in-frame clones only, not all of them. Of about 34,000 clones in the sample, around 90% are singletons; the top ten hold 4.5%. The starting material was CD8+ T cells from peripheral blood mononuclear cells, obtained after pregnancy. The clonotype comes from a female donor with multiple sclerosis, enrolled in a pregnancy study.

Here the CDR3 reads CASSPGTTYEQYF. The CDR3 nucleotides are TGTGCCAGTAGCCCCGGGACTACTTACGAGCAGTACTTC. The V gene is TRBV19, the J gene TRBJ2-7; 7 nucleotides agree with TRBD2. The ends lost 6 bases at V and 4 bases at J; junction bases unmatched: 6. Germline values: CDR1 LNHDA, CDR2 SQIVND (reference sequence). There are 13 residues in the CDR3.